These T cell receptor beta chains were read from a single sample in a study of radiotherapy plus CTLA-4 blockade in lung cancer. Assay: immunoSEQ multiplex PCR; the TCRdb copy retains only in-frame clones and omits some. The repertoire holds roughly 50,000 clones, more than 70% seen once, with less than 9% in the top ten. Sequenced here: peripheral blood, sampled from a patient treated with radiotherapy plus ipilimumab. These receptors were taken from a human donor with non-small cell lung cancer whose response to radiotherapy plus ipilimumab could not be evaluated. CDR3s include the opening cysteine and the closing phenylalanine or tryptophan. The order of the fields is V gene, J gene, clone size, D gene, CDR3 DNA, CDR3 protein. D genes are given only for firm matches. Rows may omit the clone size; those that give it use once, few, many or a size class.

TRBV6-6,TRBJ1-5,-,-,TGTGCCAGCAGTTACCCAGGGGCGGTGGGTCAGCCCCAGCATTTT,CASSYPGAVGQPQHF
TRBV25-1,TRBJ2-4,once,TRBD1,TGTGCCAGCAGTGCCACAGGGGTCCAAAACATTCAGTACTTC,CASSATGVQNIQYF
TRBV28,TRBJ2-7,-,TRBD1,TGTGCCAGCAGCCCTTCAGGGGGTTCCTACGAGCAGTACTTC,CASSPSGGSYEQYF
TRBV11-2,TRBJ2-3,-,TRBD2,TGTGCCAGCAGCGTGACTAGCGGGGGCGCAGATACGCAGTATTTT,CASSVTSGGADTQYF
TRBV29-1,TRBJ1-3,-,-,TGCAGCGTTGACAGGGATACTGGAAACACCATATATTTT,CSVDRDTGNTIYF
TRBV27,TRBJ1-1,-,-,TGTGCCAGCAGCGCCACCTATACGAACACTGAAGCTTTCTTT,CASSATYTNTEAFF
TRBV6-1,TRBJ2-7,-,TRBD2,TGTGCCAGCAGTGCCCGACTAGCGGGTGTCTGGGAGCAGTACTTC,CASSARLAGVWEQYF
TRBV7-2,TRBJ2-2,-,TRBD1,TGTGCCAGCAGCCCGGACAGGGCGAACACCGGGGAGCTGTTTTTT,CASSPDRANTGELFF
TRBV27,TRBJ1-2,-,TRBD1,TGTGCCAGCACTTCGGACAGGGGGAGCGGAAGCTATGGCTACACCTTC,CASTSDRGSGSYGYTF
TRBV15,TRBJ1-1,-,-,TGTGCCACCAGCAGAGACAGGGAATTGCCCACTGAAGCTTTCTTT,CATSRDRELPTEAFF
TRBV6-6,TRBJ2-1,-,-,TGTGCCAGCAGTCCCCAGGGGAACGGGTTTAATTATGAGCAGTTCTTC,CASSPQGNGFNYEQFF
TRBV11-3,TRBJ2-7,-,TRBD1,TGTGCCAGCAGCACTTCGGACAGGCCAACCTACGAGCAGTACTTC,CASSTSDRPTYEQYF
TRBV21-1,TRBJ2-7,-,-,TGTGCCAGCAGCAAAAACGACAGGAGCTCCTACGAGCAGTACTTC,CASSKNDRSSYEQYF
TRBV5-6,TRBJ2-7,-,TRBD2,TGTGCCAGCAGCTTGGGACTAGCGGGAGTACGCGTGCAGTACTTC,CASSLGLAGVRVQYF
TRBV5-1,TRBJ1-4,-,-,TGCGCCAGCAGCTTAGGACTAGAGGTGGTCGGTGAAAAACTGTTTTTT,CASSLGLEVVGEKLFF
TRBV5-1,TRBJ2-6,-,TRBD2,TGCGCCAGCAGCTTGACCCGAGGGACTAGCGGGATTATCTCTGGGGCCAACGTCCTGACTTTC,CASSLTRGTSGIISGANVLTF
TRBV27,TRBJ1-5,-,-,TGTGCCAGCAGTTTCTACAATCAGCCCCAGCATTTT,CASSFYNQPQHF
TRBV11-2,TRBJ2-7,-,TRBD1,TGTGCCAGCAGCTTAGGGACAGGGGCCTACGAGCAGTACTTC,CASSLGTGAYEQYF
TRBV18,TRBJ1-5,-,TRBD1,TGTGCCAGCTCACACGACAGGGGGCGATCTCAGCCCCAGCATTTT,CASSHDRGRSQPQHF
TRBV11-2,TRBJ2-4,-,TRBD2,TGTGCCAGCAGCCGGGGACTAGCGGGGGCTCTAGCCAAAAACATTCAGTACTTC,CASSRGLAGALAKNIQYF
TRBV5-4,TRBJ2-2,-,TRBD1,TGTGCCAGCACCCGGACAGGGGGGGCCGGGGAGCTGTTTTTT,CASTRTGGAGELFF
TRBV5-1,TRBJ2-7,-,TRBD2,TGCGCCAGCAGCGTGGAAACTAGCGGGAGGTTCGAGCAGTACTTC,CASSVETSGRFEQYF
TRBV28,TRBJ2-1,-,-,TGTGCCACCGCGACAGTAGGTGTGGTCGGTGAGCAGTTCTTC,CATATVGVVGEQFF
TRBV7-2,TRBJ2-7,-,-,TGTGCCAGCAGCCAAGGGGTACAAGGCGAGCAGTACTTC,CASSQGVQGEQYF
TRBV4-3,TRBJ2-3,-,-,TGCGCCAGCAGCCCGTCGGAGCGGAGCACAGATACGCAGTATTTT,CASSPSERSTDTQYF
TRBV7-2,TRBJ2-3,-,-,TGTGCCAGCAGCTTAGTCCCGGGGGATACGCAGTATTTT,CASSLVPGDTQYF
TRBV7-9,TRBJ1-1,-,-,TGTGCCACCTACCGGGAGAACACTGAAGCTTTCTTT,CATYRENTEAFF
TRBV6-6,TRBJ2-5,-,-,TGTGCCAGCAGTTACCCGACAGGTTTGGAGACCCAGTACTTC,CASSYPTGLETQYF
TRBV29-1,TRBJ1-2,-,-,TGCAGCGTTAACCCAGGACAGAACTATGGCTACACCTTC,CSVNPGQNYGYTF
TRBV5-1,TRBJ2-3,-,-,TGCGCCAGCACCCCTGATTCCGGTACGCAGTATTTT,CASTPDSGTQYF
TRBV6-6,TRBJ1-1,-,-,TGTGCCAGCAGTTTCCCAAGGGGAACTGAAGCTTTCTTT,CASSFPRGTEAFF
TRBV4-3,TRBJ2-1,-,-,TGCGCCAGCAGCCAGACTCGGGGTGGAGGCCCTGGGGGGGAGCAGTTCTTC,CASSQTRGGGPGGEQFF
TRBV19,TRBJ2-6,-,TRBD2,TGTGCCAGTAGTAGGGGCAAGCGGGGAGCTGGGGCCAACGTCCTGACTTTC,CASSRGKRGAGANVLTF
TRBV7-2,TRBJ1-2,once,TRBD1,TGTGCCAGCAGCTTAGATGGGGGGACAGTTTCCTATGGCTACACCTTC,CASSLDGGTVSYGYTF
TRBV5-5,TRBJ1-4,-,-,TGTGCCAGCAGCTTGGGCAGAGGTCCCCAAAATGAAAAACTGTTTTTT,CASSLGRGPQNEKLFF
TRBV7-2,TRBJ2-3,-,-,TGTGCCAGCAGCCCTAGCAGGCTCTACACAGATACGCAGTATTTT,CASSPSRLYTDTQYF
TRBV18,TRBJ2-5,-,TRBD2,TGTGCCAGCTCACGTGGACTAGCGGGGCAAGAGACCCAGTACTTC,CASSRGLAGQETQYF
TRBV9,TRBJ2-1,-,TRBD1,TGTGCCAGCAGCTTAGACCCGGGACAGGCCAACAATGAGCAGTTCTTC,CASSLDPGQANNEQFF
TRBV20-1,TRBJ2-7,-,TRBD2,TGCAGTGTCACTAGCGGAAACGAGCAGTACTTC,CSVTSGNEQYF
TRBV28,TRBJ1-4,-,-,TGTGCCAGCAGTGGAGGGTCTGTGGCTAATGAAAAACTGTTTTTT,CASSGGSVANEKLFF
TRBV10-3,TRBJ2-7,-,-,TGTGCCAGCCGGACTGGAACCTACGAGCAGTACTTC,CASRTGTYEQYF
TRBV19,TRBJ1-5,-,-,TGTGCCAGTAGTCCAGGACAGAGTAGTTATAGCAATCAGCCCCAGCATTTT,CASSPGQSSYSNQPQHF
TRBV7-2,TRBJ1-1,-,TRBD1,TGTGCCAGCAGCGCGTACAGGGGGCGCGGGACTGAAGCTTTCTTT,CASSAYRGRGTEAFF
TRBV5-8,TRBJ2-2,-,-,TGTGCCAGCAGCTTTGAGTCGGGGTGGACGAACACCGGGGAGCTGTTTTTT,CASSFESGWTNTGELFF
TRBV6-5,TRBJ2-7,-,-,TGTGCCAGCAGTTGGGGGACTCCAAGCTCCTACGAGCAGTACTTC,CASSWGTPSSYEQYF
TRBV18,TRBJ2-2,-,TRBD2,TGTGCCAGCTCACTAGCGGGAGGAGTGGACACCGGGGAGCTGTTTTTT,CASSLAGGVDTGELFF
TRBV6-5,TRBJ1-2,-,TRBD1,TGTGCCAGCGCTCGACAGGGGTTTGGCTACACCTTC,CASARQGFGYTF
TRBV7-2,TRBJ2-5,few,TRBD1,TGTGCCAGCAGGAGGACAGGGGCTCTGTACCAAGAGACCCAGTACTTC,CASRRTGALYQETQYF
TRBV19,TRBJ1-4,once,-,TGTGCCAGTAGTTTCACAGGGAGGGGAGAAAAACTGTTTTTT,CASSFTGRGEKLFF
TRBV11-2,TRBJ2-3,-,TRBD2,TGTGCCAGCAGCTTAGGACTAGCGGGGGCAGATACGCAGTATTTT,CASSLGLAGADTQYF
TRBV7-9,TRBJ1-1,-,-,TGTGCCAGCAGCTCTACAGGGTTGATCACTGAAGCTTTCTTT,CASSSTGLITEAFF
TRBV10-2,TRBJ2-7,-,TRBD1,TGCGCCAGCAGTGACGCCCAGGGGGCTAGATACGAGCAGTACTTC,CASSDAQGARYEQYF
TRBV5-4,TRBJ1-6,-,-,TGTGCCAGCAGCGGCCCAGGGGAGCGGCGGTCACCCCTCCACTTT,CASSGPGERRSPLHF
TRBV10-3,TRBJ1-2,-,TRBD1,TGTGCCATAAATACCGGGACAGGGGGCTATGGCTACACCTTC,CAINTGTGGYGYTF